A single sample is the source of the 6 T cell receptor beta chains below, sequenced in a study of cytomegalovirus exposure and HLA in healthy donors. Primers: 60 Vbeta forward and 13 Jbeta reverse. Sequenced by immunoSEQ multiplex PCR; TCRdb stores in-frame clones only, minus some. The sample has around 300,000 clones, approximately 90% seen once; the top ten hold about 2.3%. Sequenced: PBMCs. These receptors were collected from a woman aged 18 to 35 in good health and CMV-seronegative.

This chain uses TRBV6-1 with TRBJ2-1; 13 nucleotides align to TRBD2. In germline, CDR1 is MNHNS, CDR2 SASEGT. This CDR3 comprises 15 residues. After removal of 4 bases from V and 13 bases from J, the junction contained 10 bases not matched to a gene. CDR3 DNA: TGTGCCAGCAGTGGAACTTCCGGGACTAGCGGGGTTCAGTTCTTC. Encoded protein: CASSGTSGTSGVQFF.

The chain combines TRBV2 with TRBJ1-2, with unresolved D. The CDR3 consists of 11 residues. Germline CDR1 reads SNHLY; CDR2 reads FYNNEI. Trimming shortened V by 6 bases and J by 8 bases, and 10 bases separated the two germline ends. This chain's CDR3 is CASRQIMGYTF. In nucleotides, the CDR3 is TGTGCCAGCAGACAGATTATGGGCTACACCTTC.

The CDR3 spells CATSRDMRVPNEKLFF. CDR3 nucleotide sequence: TGTGCCACCAGCAGAGATATGAGGGTTCCTAATGAAAAACTGTTTTTT. The chain joins TRBV15 to TRBJ1-4; D is uncertain. V lost 0 bases, J lost 3 bases, and 11 bases lay in between. The CDR3 has 16 amino acids. CDR1 and CDR2 (germline): LNHNV, YYDKDF (reference sequence).

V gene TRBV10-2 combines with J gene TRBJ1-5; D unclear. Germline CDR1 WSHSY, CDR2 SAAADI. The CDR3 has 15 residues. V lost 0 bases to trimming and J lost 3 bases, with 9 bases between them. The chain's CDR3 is CASSESEADNQPQHF. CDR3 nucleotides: TGCGCCAGCAGTGAGTCGGAGGCAGACAATCAGCCCCAGCATTTT.

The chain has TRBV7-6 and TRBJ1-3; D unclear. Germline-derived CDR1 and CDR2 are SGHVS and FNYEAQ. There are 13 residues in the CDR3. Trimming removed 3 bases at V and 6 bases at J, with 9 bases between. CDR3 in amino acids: CASSLSTANTIYF. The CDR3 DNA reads TGTGCCAGCAGCTTGAGTACTGCAAACACCATATATTTT.

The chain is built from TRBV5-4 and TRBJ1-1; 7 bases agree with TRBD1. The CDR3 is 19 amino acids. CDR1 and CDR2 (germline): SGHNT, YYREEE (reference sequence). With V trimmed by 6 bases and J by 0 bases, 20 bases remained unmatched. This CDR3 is CASKFARTGLVKVNTEAFF. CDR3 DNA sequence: TGTGCCAGCAAATTTGCCAGGACAGGTTTGGTTAAAGTGAACACTGAAGCTTTCTTT.